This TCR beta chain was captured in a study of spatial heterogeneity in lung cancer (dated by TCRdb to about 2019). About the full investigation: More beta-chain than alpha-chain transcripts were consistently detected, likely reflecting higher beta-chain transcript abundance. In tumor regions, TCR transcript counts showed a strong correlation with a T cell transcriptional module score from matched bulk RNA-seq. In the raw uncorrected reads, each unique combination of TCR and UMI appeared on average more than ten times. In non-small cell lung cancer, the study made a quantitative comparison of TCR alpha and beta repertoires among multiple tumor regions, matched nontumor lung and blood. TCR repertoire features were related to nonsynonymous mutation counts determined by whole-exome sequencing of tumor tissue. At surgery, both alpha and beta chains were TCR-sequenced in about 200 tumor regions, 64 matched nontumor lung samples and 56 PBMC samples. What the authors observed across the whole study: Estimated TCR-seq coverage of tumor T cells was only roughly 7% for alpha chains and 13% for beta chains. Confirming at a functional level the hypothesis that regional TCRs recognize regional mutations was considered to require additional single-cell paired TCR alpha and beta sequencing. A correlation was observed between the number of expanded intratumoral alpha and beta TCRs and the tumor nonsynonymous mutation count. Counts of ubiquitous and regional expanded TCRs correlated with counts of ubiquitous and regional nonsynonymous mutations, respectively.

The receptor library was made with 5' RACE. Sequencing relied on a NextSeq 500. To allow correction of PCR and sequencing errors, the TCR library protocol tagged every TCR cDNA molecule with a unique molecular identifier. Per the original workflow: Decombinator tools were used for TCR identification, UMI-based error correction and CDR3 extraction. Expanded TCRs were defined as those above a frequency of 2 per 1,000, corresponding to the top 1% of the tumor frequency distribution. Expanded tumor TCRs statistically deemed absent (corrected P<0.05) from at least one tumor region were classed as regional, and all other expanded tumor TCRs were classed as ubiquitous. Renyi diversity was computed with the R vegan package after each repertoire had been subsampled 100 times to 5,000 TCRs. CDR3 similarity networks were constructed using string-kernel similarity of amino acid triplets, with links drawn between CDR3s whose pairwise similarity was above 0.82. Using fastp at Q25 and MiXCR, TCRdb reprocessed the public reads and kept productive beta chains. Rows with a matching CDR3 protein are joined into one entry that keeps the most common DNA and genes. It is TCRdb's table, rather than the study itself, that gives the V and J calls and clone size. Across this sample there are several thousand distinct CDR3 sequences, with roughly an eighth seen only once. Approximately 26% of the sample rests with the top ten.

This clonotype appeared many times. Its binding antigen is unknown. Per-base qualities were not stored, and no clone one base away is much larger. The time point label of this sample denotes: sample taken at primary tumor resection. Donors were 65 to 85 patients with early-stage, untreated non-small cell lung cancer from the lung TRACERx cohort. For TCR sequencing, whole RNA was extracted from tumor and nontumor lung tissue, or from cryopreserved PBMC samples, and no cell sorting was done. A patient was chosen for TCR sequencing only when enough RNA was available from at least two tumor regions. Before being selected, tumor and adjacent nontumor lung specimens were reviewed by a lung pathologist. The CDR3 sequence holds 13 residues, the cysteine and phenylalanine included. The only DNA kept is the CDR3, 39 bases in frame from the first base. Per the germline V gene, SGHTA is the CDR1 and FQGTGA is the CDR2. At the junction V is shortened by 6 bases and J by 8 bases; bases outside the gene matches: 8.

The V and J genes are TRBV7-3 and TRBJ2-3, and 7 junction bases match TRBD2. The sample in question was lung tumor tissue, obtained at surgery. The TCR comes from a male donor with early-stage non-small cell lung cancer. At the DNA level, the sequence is TGTGCCAGCAGACAAAGCGGGAACTCTACGCAGTATTTT. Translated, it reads CASRQSGNSTQYF.